Given below is one T cell receptor (beta chain) in context. Its antigen is not known. The data stem from a study of T cells after posttransplantation cyclophosphamide. Findings and caveats of the study: After PTCy, TRB diversity resembled that of CNI/methotrexate controls. Blood and skin or GI T cell repertoires showed limited TRB overlap.

Sequencing used immunoSEQ multiplex PCR; TCRdb keeps in-frame clones, though not all of them. The profile shows under 8,500 clones, about four fifths of them singletons. A marrow graft followed busulfan-fludarabine conditioning, with cyclophosphamide on days +3 and +4. CDR1 and CDR2 from the germline V gene are MGHDK and SYGVNS. Trimming took 4 bases from V and 5 from J, leaving 18 bases between them. The CDR3 length is 15 residues. This sequence originates from a female patient in her forties who received an allogeneic stem cell transplant from a related donor, was CMV-positive, and had no GVHD. The T cells may partly be graft donor cells. This chain uses TRBV25-1 with TRBJ2-7; tentative D call: TRBD1 (6 bases). The sample in question was CD4+ T cells sorted from blood, obtained 950 to 1,200 days after allogeneic stem cell transplant with posttransplant cyclophosphamide. This chain's CDR3 is CASSVPGHQSHEQYF. The CDR3 coding sequence is TGTGCCAGCAGTGTTCCGGGACATCAGTCTCACGAGCAGTACTTC.